This entry lists 28 T cell receptor beta chains sequenced from one sample in a study of T cells in women clearing cervical HPV infection. Some clones are missing from TCRdb's copy, which holds only in-frame ones; the method was immunoSEQ multiplex PCR. Here the sample table reports roughly 32,000 clones. The material sequenced was blood buffy coat. These receptors all stem from a woman between 18 and 75 years old with a cervical HPV16 infection that either progressed to CIN3+ or cleared (not recorded which).

A word on this clone: The read falls 3 residues short of the CDR3 end, and the missing part is taken from the germline J gene. This chain connects TRBV12-3 or TRBV12-4 to TRBJ1-4; D is possibly TRBD1 (5 bases). The V end lost 1 base, the J end lost 5 bases, and 20 bases lay between the germline ends. The CDR3 is 18 residues long. CDR3 bases read: TGTGCCAGCAGTTTAGGTCGGACATTGGTCTTCCCAAATGAAAAA. Its protein product is CASSLGRTLVFPNEK. The complete CDR3 reads CASSLGRTLVFPNEKLFF.

In the case of this clone: The read finishes 3 residues shy of the CDR3 end, and the germline J gene is used to complete it. The chain has TRBV20-1 and TRBJ2-7, with D possibly being TRBD1 or TRBD2 (5 bases each). Germline assignment: CDR1 DFQATT and CDR2 SNEGSKA (reference sequence). The CDR3 has 14 amino acids. Trimming left V 1 base short and J 3 bases short, with 13 bases between. This CDR3 is CSARVARGNYEQYF. The sequenced part of the CDR3 DNA is TGCAGTGCTAGAGTTGCGAGGGGCAACTACGAG.

Comment on this clone: The sequenced fragment ends 3 residues before the CDR3 boundary, so the rest is inferred from the germline J gene. The rearrangement links TRBV30 to TRBJ2-7, with TRBD1 as a possible D gene (8 bases). The V end lost 0 bases, the J end lost 4 bases, and 16 bases lay between the germline ends. Germline CDR1 is GTSNPN and CDR2 is SVGIG (reference sequence). The CDR3 is 15 residues long. CDR3 DNA (partial): TGTGCCTGGAGTGTACAGGGGGGAGGGTCGTACGAG. Protein: CAWSVQGGGSYE. The CDR3, in full, reads CAWSVQGGGSYEQYF.

On this clone: The read ends 3 residues early relative to the CDR3; the germline J gene fills the gap. The chain couples TRBV5-4 to TRBJ2-1; D gene ambiguous. Trimming stripped 3 bases from V and 0 bases from J, with 10 bases between. The CDR3 consists of 15 residues. Germline loops: CDR1 SGHNT, CDR2 YYREEE (reference sequence). The CDR3 sequence: CASSSYFDSYNEQFF. The part of the CDR3 DNA that was read is TGTGCCAGCAGCTCATACTTCGACTCCTACAATGAG. The whole variable domain, remainder taken from reference TRBV5-4 and TRBJ2-1, is ETGVTQSPTHLIKTRGQQVTLRCSSQSGHNTVSWYQQALGQGPQFIFQYYREEENGRGNFPPRFSGLQFPNYSSELNVNALELDDSALYLCASSSYFDSYNEQFFGPGTRLTVL.

CDR3 DNA (partial): TGCGCCAGCAGCTTTACAGGGTCTGGGGGCACTGAA. Protein: CASSFTGSGGTE. The CDR3 reads in full as CASSFTGSGGTEAFF. The J gene is TRBJ1-1, the V gene TRBV5-1; a possible D gene is TRBD1 (6 bases). The read halts 3 residues ahead of the CDR3 end, with the missing end drawn from the germline J gene. The CDR3 consists of 15 residues. Trimming took off 2 bases at V and 4 bases at J, with 15 bases between the two ends. Germline assignment: CDR1 SGHRS and CDR2 YFSETQ.

Regarding this clone: The read halts 3 residues ahead of the CDR3 end, with the missing end drawn from the germline J gene. The rearrangement joins TRBV29-1 to TRBJ1-4, with a tentative D call TRBD1 (6 bases). V lost 6 bases and J lost 4, with 27 bases in between. The CDR3 sequence is 18 residues long. In germline, CDR1 is SQVTM, CDR2 ANQGSEA. CDR3 in amino acids: CSVAVPDKYRAYNEKLFF. CDR3 bases read: TGCAGCGTAGCCGTTCCAGACAAATACAGGGCCTATAATGAAAAA.

A remark on this clone: From the germline J gene comes the end of the CDR3, since the read stops 3 residues before it. This chain uses TRBV7-9 with TRBJ1-1; D might be TRBD1 (6 bases). The CDR3 loop spans 14 amino acids. Germline CDR1 reads SEHNR; CDR2 reads FQNEAQ (reference sequence). Trimming shortened V by 7 bases and J by 0 bases, and 12 bases separated the two germline ends. The CDR3 region is CASNPDRLNTEAFF. Partial CDR3 DNA: TGTGCCAGCAATCCCGACAGGCTGAACACTGAA. Looking up the rest from reference TRBV7-9 and TRBJ1-1 gives the full variable domain: DTGVSQNPRHKITKRGQNVTFRCDPISEHNRLYWYRQTLGQGPEFLTYFQNEAQLEKSRLLSDRFSAERPKGSFSTLEIQRTEQGDSAMYLCASNPDRLNTEAFFGQGTRLTVV.

CDR3: CASSPPSGRDTQYF. The covered CDR3 bases are TGTGCCAGCAGCCCACCTAGCGGGCGGGATACG. The genes are TRBV7-9 and TRBJ2-3; 8 bases are a match to TRBD2. The read ends 3 residues early relative to the CDR3; the germline J gene fills the gap. This CDR3 is built from 14 residues. Losses at the gene ends were 5 bases for V and 6 bases for J; bases not matched to a gene: 7. Germline V gene sequence: CDR1 SEHNR, CDR2 FQNEAQ (reference sequence).

Comment on this clone: The CDR3 end falls 3 residues outside the read, so it is completed with the germline J gene. The rearrangement links TRBV15 to TRBJ2-7; 11 nucleotides align to TRBD2. CDR1 is LNHNV, CDR2 YYDKDF, per germline (reference sequence). The CDR3 sequence is 15 residues long. V lost 5 bases to trimming and J lost 1 base; unmatched junction nucleotides: 4. Here the CDR3 reads CATSYLAGGSYEQYF. CDR3 bases read: TGTGCCACCAGCTACCTAGCGGGGGGATCCTACGAG.

Comment on this clone: The read falls 3 residues short of the CDR3 end, and the missing part is taken from the germline J gene. The genes are TRBV2 and TRBJ1-2; no clear D. CDR1 and CDR2 from the germline V gene are SNHLY and FYNNEI. This CDR3 comprises 13 residues. The CDR3 sequence is CASSEMAEGSYTF. The part of the CDR3 DNA that was read is TGTGCCAGCAGTGAAATGGCAGAGGGCAGC.

The CDR3 loop is CASSPGHLSGNTIYF. The CDR3 bases that were read are TGTGCCAGCAGCCCGGGACACCTCTCTGGAAACACC. The chain carries TRBV5-6 and TRBJ1-3; perhaps TRBD1 as D (6 bases). The missing CDR3 end, 3 residues past where the read stops, is filled in from the germline J gene. V was trimmed by 4 bases and J by 0 bases, leaving 11 bases between them. Germline loops: CDR1 SGHDT, CDR2 YYEEEE. The CDR3 contains 15 residues. Full variable domain (rest looked up from reference TRBV5-6 and TRBJ1-3): DAGVTQSPTHLIKTRGQQVTLRCSPKSGHDTVSWYQQALGQGPQFIFQYYEEEERQRGNFPDRFSGHQFPNYSSELNVNALLLGDSALYLCASSPGHLSGNTIYFGEGSWLTVV.

Comment on this clone: From the germline J gene comes the end of the CDR3, since the read stops 3 residues before it. The V and J genes are TRBV7-9 and TRBJ1-2, with D possibly being TRBD1 (6 bases). Trimming left V 3 bases short and J 3 bases short, with 14 bases between. CDR3 length: 15 amino acids. CDR1 is SEHNR and CDR2 is FQNEAQ in the germline V gene (reference sequence). This CDR3 reads CASSFSPGAHYGYTF. The part of the CDR3 DNA that was read is TGTGCCAGCAGCTTCTCACCAGGGGCGCACTATGGC.

For this clone: The CDR3 is cut off 3 residues early in the read; its end comes from the germline J gene. The V call is TRBV30, the J call TRBJ2-2; D tentatively fits TRBD1 or TRBD2 (7 bases each). The CDR3 is 13 amino acids. Germline CDR1 and CDR2: GTSNPN and SVGIG (reference sequence). The covered CDR3 bases are TGTGCCTGGACGGGACAGCGGGAATCACCG. As protein: CAWTGQRESP. The complete CDR3 protein is CAWTGQRESPLFF.

On this clone: Coverage ceases 3 residues before the CDR3 finishes, and the germline J gene fills in the end. The chain employs TRBV7-9 and TRBJ2-1; unclear D gene. The CDR3 loop spans 14 amino acids. In germline, CDR1 is SEHNR, CDR2 FQNEAQ (reference sequence). V lost 0 bases to trimming and J lost 6 bases, with 9 bases between them. This CDR3 is CASSLAISSNEQFF. The sequenced part of the CDR3 DNA is TGTGCCAGCAGCTTAGCGATATCCAGCAATGAG.

Remarks on this clone: Coverage ceases 3 residues before the CDR3 finishes, and the germline J gene fills in the end. J is TRBJ2-7 and V is TRBV10-3; possible D gene TRBD2, 6 bases. The CDR3 is 17 amino acids. Germline lookup yields CDR1 ENHRY and CDR2 SYGVKD. V lost 5 bases to trimming and J lost 0 bases, with 20 bases between them. The DNA read from the CDR3 is TGTGCCATCAGTTTCAATCCCCGGGACTCCTTCTCCTACGAG. It yields the protein CAISFNPRDSFSYE. The CDR3 in its entirety is CAISFNPRDSFSYEQYF.

Remarks on this clone: The DNA ends 3 residues before the CDR3 does, and the rest of the CDR3 is filled in from the germline J gene. V usage is TRBV6-1 and J usage is TRBJ1-2; D not certain. Germline V CDR1 and CDR2: MNHNS, SASEGT. The CDR3 totals 14 residues. The CDR3 bases that were read are TGTGCCAGCAGTGGGAGCCCAGCGGCAGATACC. This translates into CASSGSPAADT. The whole CDR3 reads CASSGSPAADTYTF.

In the case of this clone: The read stops 3 residues short of the end of the CDR3; the missing end is completed from the germline J gene. V is TRBV13 and J is TRBJ1-4; D not certain. CDR1 PRHDT and CDR2 FYEKMQ come from the germline V gene (reference sequence). The V end lost 3 bases, the J end lost 0 bases, and 11 bases lay between the germline ends. This CDR3 contains 16 residues. The CDR3 bases that were read are TGTGCCAGCAGCTTCTCAGGAATTTCAACTAATGAAAAA. Its translation is CASSFSGISTNEK. The full CDR3 sequence reads CASSFSGISTNEKLFF.

With respect to this clone: The read ends 3 residues before the CDR3 terminus; that terminus is restored from the germline J gene. The rearrangement joins TRBV20-1 to TRBJ2-7; weak D call: TRBD1 (6 bases). The V gene's germline CDR1 is DFQATT and CDR2 SNEGSKA (reference sequence). This CDR3 region has 15 residues. The germline V and J ends were trimmed by 3 bases and 0 bases, with 15 bases remaining between them. The CDR3 loop is CSASPQGLASYEQYF. The sequenced part of the CDR3 DNA is TGCAGTGCTAGCCCTCAGGGGTTGGCCTCCTACGAG.

Details on this clone: Sequencing ends 3 residues short of the CDR3 end; the germline J gene provides the rest. The rearrangement uses TRBV7-3 and TRBJ1-2; tentative D call: TRBD1 (6 bases). The CDR3 contains 14 residues. CDR1 and CDR2 from the germline V gene are SGHTA and FQGTGA. This chain's CDR3 is CASSLNGLRGDYTF. CDR3 DNA, as far as it was read: TGTGCCAGCAGCTTAAATGGACTCAGGGGCGAC.

A word on this clone: The missing CDR3 end, 3 residues past where the read stops, is filled in from the germline J gene. V is TRBV27 and J is TRBJ2-5; tentatively, D is TRBD2 (6 bases). The CDR3 has 14 amino acids. CDR1 is MNHEY and CDR2 is SMNVEV in the germline V gene (reference sequence). Trimming removed 6 bases at V and 5 bases at J, with 16 bases between. CDR3 DNA, as far as it was read: TGTGCCAGCAGGGAGCTCGGGCTAGCGGAGACC. Protein sequence: CASRELGLAET. The CDR3 in its entirety is CASRELGLAETQYF.

Comment on this clone: The read falls 3 residues short of the CDR3 end, and the missing part is taken from the germline J gene. The chain recombines TRBV2 with TRBJ2-1, with 7 bases aligning to TRBD1. Germline trimming cut 6 bases from V and 2 bases from J; bases unmatched to any gene: 7. This CDR3 has 15 residues. CDR1 is SNHLY, CDR2 FYNNEI, per germline. The part of the CDR3 DNA that was read is TGTGCCAGCAGCGAAAGACAGGGAACCTACAATGAG. It yields the protein CASSERQGTYNE. The CDR3 reads in full as CASSERQGTYNEQFF.

Concerning this clone itself: The read gets to within 3 residues of the CDR3 end, and the germline J gene fills in the rest. The chain links TRBV5-8 to TRBJ2-7, with 10 bases lining up with TRBD1. The V segment lost 5 bases and the J segment 5 bases; nucleotides outside the gene matches: 4. The length of the CDR3 is 13 residues. Germline V gene lookup returns CDR1 SGHTS and CDR2 YDEGEE. CDR3 bases read: TGTGCCAGCAGGGGACAGGGGCGCCACGAG. It specifies CASRGQGRHE. The full CDR3 sequence reads CASRGQGRHEQYF.

CDR3 sequence: CASSEGLSNQPQHF. CDR3 DNA, as far as it was read: TGTGCCAGCAGTGAGGGACTTAGCAATCAGCCC. The genes are TRBV2 and TRBJ1-5; D might be TRBD1 (5 bases). The sequence runs out 3 residues before the end of the CDR3; the remainder is reconstructed from the germline J gene. With 3 bases removed from V and 0 bases from J, the gap between germline ends came to 6 bases. The length of the CDR3 is 14 residues. CDR1 is SNHLY and CDR2 is FYNNEI in the germline V gene.

Regarding this clone: The sequence runs out 3 residues before the end of the CDR3; the remainder is reconstructed from the germline J gene. V is TRBV18 and J is TRBJ2-4; 7 nucleotides align to TRBD1. The germline V gene has CDR1 KGHSH and CDR2 LQKENI. The CDR3 totals 13 residues. Partial CDR3 DNA: TGTGCCAGCTCACCGACAGGGTCAGGGACT. It specifies CASSPTGSGT. In full, the CDR3 reads CASSPTGSGTQYF.

The CDR3 loop reads CASRRAGVGYDEQFF. CDR3 bases read: TGCGCCAGCAGGCGAGCGGGAGTGGGTTACGATGAG. The chain employs TRBV5-1 and TRBJ2-1, with 8 bases identical to TRBD2. The CDR3 is cut off 3 residues early in the read; its end comes from the germline J gene. Trimming at V came to 5 bases and at J to 8 bases, leaving 12 bases not matched to a gene. Germline V gene lookup returns CDR1 SGHRS and CDR2 YFSETQ. The CDR3 runs 15 residues.

A word on this clone: From the germline J gene comes the end of the CDR3, since the read stops 3 residues before it. J is TRBJ1-5 and V is TRBV5-6; maybe TRBD1 (5 bases). This CDR3 is 15 amino acids long. V was clipped by 0 bases and J by 3 bases, with 10 bases between them. CDR1 SGHDT and CDR2 YYEEEE come from the germline V gene. The DNA read from the CDR3 is TGTGCCAGCAGCTTGGCCGGCAGGGACAATCAGCCC. This sequence encodes CASSLAGRDNQP. The whole CDR3 region reads CASSLAGRDNQPQHF.

With regard to this clone: The sequence runs out 3 residues before the end of the CDR3; the remainder is reconstructed from the germline J gene. The V and J genes are TRBV29-1 and TRBJ1-1; no definite D call. Germline lookup yields CDR1 SQVTM and CDR2 ANQGSEA. This CDR3 is 13 amino acids long. The germline V and J ends were trimmed by 6 bases and 3 bases, with 14 bases remaining between them. The CDR3 region is CSVRVSGDTEAFF. The CDR3 bases that were read are TGCAGCGTCCGGGTCAGTGGAGACACTGAA.

Points on this clone: The CDR3 end lies 3 residues beyond the end of the read and is filled in from the germline J gene. The chain is built from TRBV2 and TRBJ2-5; unclear D gene. Germline V gene lookup returns CDR1 SNHLY and CDR2 FYNNEI. The ends were cut back, 6 bases at V and 2 bases at J, with 13 bases in the middle. This CDR3 comprises 14 residues. The CDR3 sequence: CASRPPSWQETQYF. Partial CDR3 DNA: TGTGCCAGCAGACCTCCGAGCTGGCAAGAGACC.